This passage covers 25 T cell receptor beta chains from one sample sequenced in a study of T cell responses to AZD1222 COVID-19 vaccine. Here immunoSEQ multiplex PCR was the method, and the copy in TCRdb shows in-frame clones only, minus some. There are over 85,000 clones in the sample; 80% to 95% occur only once, and 2% to 2.5% lies in the top ten. The sample here was peripheral blood, taken 28 days after the second AZD1222 dose. The receptors derive from an adult who received the AZD1222 COVID-19 vaccine.

J is TRBJ2-3 and V is TRBV3-1 (or the pseudogene TRBV3-2); D may be TRBD1 (5 bases). This CDR3 is built from 16 residues. V lost 0 bases to trimming and J lost 3 bases, with 13 bases between them. The germline gives CDR1 LGHDT, CDR2 YNNKEL (reference sequence). The CDR3 bases are TGTGCCAGCAGCCAAGATTTGAGACAGTGGACAGATACGCAGTATTTT. It yields the protein CASSQDLRQWTDTQYF.

This clone has only one observation. The chain employs TRBV19 and TRBJ1-5, with 12 bases fitting TRBD1. CDR3 length equals 17 residues. Germline CDR1 and CDR2: LNHDA and SQIVND (reference sequence). With V trimmed by 5 bases and J by 6 bases, 11 bases remained unmatched. This CDR3 is CASSSLEGQGAGQPQHF. CDR3 DNA: TGTGCCAGTAGTTCGCTAGAGGGACAGGGGGCAGGTCAGCCCCAGCATTTT.

The V and J genes are TRBV9 and TRBJ2-7; 7 nucleotides agree with TRBD2. The ends lost 3 bases at V and 7 bases at J; junction bases unmatched: 13. This CDR3 contains 15 residues. Per the germline V gene, CDR1 is SGDLS and CDR2 is YYNGEE. CDR3 region: CASSALLAMGGEQYF. The CDR3 nucleotides read TGTGCCAGCAGCGCCCTCTTAGCGATGGGGGGGGAGCAGTACTTC.

The chain links TRBV11-2 to TRBJ2-5, with a possible D match to TRBD2 (6 bases). Trimming cost V 5 bases and J 0 bases, with 19 bases left between them. The CDR3 spans 17 residues. The germline V gene has CDR1 SGHAT and CDR2 FQNNGV. DNA for the CDR3: TGTGCCAGCAGCCGCTGGGGGGAGCAGCCGTACCAAGAGACCCAGTACTTC. This sequence encodes CASSRWGEQPYQETQYF.

This chain joins TRBV5-5 and TRBJ1-1; 8 nucleotides line up with TRBD1. Germline CDR1 is SGHKS and CDR2 is YYEKEE (reference sequence). CDR3 length: 15 amino acids. The ends lost 3 bases at V and 1 base at J; junction bases unmatched: 5. The CDR3 loop reads CASSSTTGANTEAFF. The CDR3 nucleotides read TGTGCCAGCAGCTCTACGACAGGGGCGAACACTGAAGCTTTCTTT. Using reference TRBV5-5 and TRBJ1-1 for the parts outside the CDR3, the full variable domain is DAGVTQSPTHLIKTRGQQVTLRCSPISGHKSVSWYQQVLGQGPQFIFQYYEKEERGRGNFPDRFSARQFPNYSSELNVNALLLGDSALYLCASSSTTGANTEAFFGQGTRLTVV.

The genes are TRBV10-1 and TRBJ2-7; 7 bases agree with TRBD2. After removal of 7 bases from V and 0 bases from J, the junction contained 9 bases not matched to a gene. Germline CDR1 reads WNHNN; CDR2 reads SYGVQD (reference sequence). There are 15 residues in the CDR3. The CDR3 sequence: CASTPRREGSYEQYF. The DNA of the CDR3 is TGCGCCAGCACCCCCCGGAGGGAGGGCTCCTACGAGCAGTACTTC.

The genes are TRBV18 and TRBJ1-3; D is undetermined. From germline, CDR1 is KGHSH and CDR2 LQKENI. V lost 4 bases, J lost 0 bases, and 13 bases lay in between. This CDR3 spans 16 amino acids. The CDR3 nucleotides read TGTGCCAGCTCACGAAACCCGGGGATCTCTGGAAACACCATATATTTT. As protein: CASSRNPGISGNTIYF.

This clone has more than one count but fewer than ten. CDR3 amino acids: CASSQDPRGLSTDTQYF. The CDR3 DNA is TGTGCCAGCAGCCAAGATCCACGGGGGCTTAGCACAGATACGCAGTATTTT. This sequence joins TRBV3-1 (or the pseudogene TRBV3-2) and TRBJ2-3; D possibly uses TRBD1 or TRBD2 (6 bases each). The CDR3 contains 17 residues. Looked up from germline, CDR1 is LGHDT and CDR2 is YNNKEL (reference sequence). The V end lost 0 bases, the J end lost 0 bases, and 13 bases lay between the germline ends.

This rearrangement joins TRBV24-1 to TRBJ2-5, with D tentatively TRBD2 (6 bases). CDR3 length equals 14 residues. The germline V gene has CDR1 KGHDR and CDR2 SFDVKD. The ends were cut back, 4 bases at V and 1 base at J, with 9 bases in the middle. In DNA form, the CDR3 reads TGTGCCACCAGTGAACTGGGGGGCCAAGAGACCCAGTACTTC. Translation gives CATSELGGQETQYF.

The CDR3 DNA reads as TGTGCCAGCAGTCTTACGGGCGACACTGAAGCTTTCTTT. It is translated as CASSLTGDTEAFF. This chain links TRBV6-4 with TRBJ1-1; D is uncertain. Trimming stripped 5 bases from V and 3 bases from J, with 10 bases between. This CDR3 is 13 amino acids long. CDR1 and CDR2 from the germline V gene are MRHNA and SNTAGT.

The rearrangement joins TRBV5-6 to TRBJ2-7, with D perhaps matching TRBD2 (6 bases). Germline CDR1 and CDR2: SGHDT and YYEEEE. The CDR3 has 14 amino acids. Deletions cut 4 bases from V and 1 base from J, with 12 bases between. The CDR3 DNA reads as TGTGCCAGCAGCCATCGCCGGGGGTCCTACGAGCAGTACTTC. This translates into CASSHRRGSYEQYF.

The chain uses TRBV6-5 and TRBJ1-2; D call uncertain. This CDR3 is built from 11 residues. Germline CDR1 is MNHEY and CDR2 is SVGAGI. Trimming took 2 bases from V and 6 from J, leaving 4 bases between them. CDR3 bases: TGTGCCAGCAGTTACGAAAATGGCTACACCTTC. Translation: CASSYENGYTF.

This chain joins TRBV7-2 and TRBJ2-7; 7 nucleotides line up with TRBD1. The V gene end was trimmed by 4 bases and the J gene end by 2 bases; junction bases not matched to a gene: 8. The germline V gene encodes CDR1 SGHTA and CDR2 FQGNSA. This CDR3 has 15 residues. The CDR3 nucleotides read TGTGCCAGCAGCTCGGCGACAGGGCTGGCCTACGAGCAGTACTTC. Residues: CASSSATGLAYEQYF.

J is TRBJ1-6 and V is TRBV18; 9 bases line up with TRBD1. J lost 7 bases, V lost 2 bases, and 3 bases had no gene match. CDR3 size: 15 residues. CDR1 KGHSH and CDR2 LQKENI come from the germline V gene. CDR3 sequence (DNA): TGTGCCAGCTCACCAAACGGACAGGGGAATTCACCCCTCCACTTT. It codes for CASSPNGQGNSPLHF.

The rearrangement joins TRBV7-6 to TRBJ1-2; no reliable D call. The ends were cut back, 3 bases at V and 7 bases at J, with 6 bases in the middle. Looked up from germline, CDR1 is SGHVS and CDR2 is FNYEAQ. This CDR3 has 11 amino acids. Here the CDR3 reads CASSLDGGYTF. CDR3 DNA: TGTGCCAGCAGCTTGGATGGTGGCTACACCTTC.

The rearrangement joins TRBV10-3 to TRBJ1-1; 7 nucleotides line up with TRBD1. This CDR3 has 13 residues. Germline V gene lookup returns CDR1 ENHRY and CDR2 SYGVKD. Unmatched junction bases numbered 7, after V lost 10 bases and J lost 2 bases. CDR3 sequence (DNA): TGTGCCACTGGGACAGACTTAAACACTGAAGCTTTCTTT. Residues: CATGTDLNTEAFF.

The V call is TRBV5-4, the J call TRBJ1-4, with D possibly being TRBD1 (6 bases). V lost 4 bases, J lost 2 bases, and 15 bases lay in between. The CDR3 has 16 residues. Germline assignment: CDR1 SGHNT and CDR2 YYREEE (reference sequence). The CDR3 reads CASSPGGGATNEKLFF. The CDR3 DNA is TGTGCCAGCAGCCCCGGAGGGGGGGCCACTAATGAAAAACTGTTTTTT.

The chain carries TRBV7-2 and TRBJ2-7; D uncertain. The CDR3 runs 12 residues. The V end lost 1 base, the J end lost 6 bases, and 7 bases lay between the germline ends. The germline gives CDR1 SGHTA, CDR2 FQGNSA. CDR3 loop: CASSLVVGEQYF. The CDR3 coding sequence is TGTGCCAGCAGCTTAGTAGTGGGCGAGCAGTACTTC.

The chain couples TRBV5-1 to TRBJ1-4; the match to TRBD1 covers 10 bases. V shed 4 bases, J shed 8 bases, and the junction held 8 bases outside the gene matches. The CDR3 consists of 15 residues. Germline-derived CDR1 and CDR2 are SGHRS and YFSETQ. In DNA form, the CDR3 reads TGCGCCAGCAGCACAGGACAGGGGGTATGGGAAAAACTGTTTTTT. Protein sequence: CASSTGQGVWEKLFF.

The chain is built from TRBV19 and TRBJ2-7, with 9 bases that match TRBD1. Germline lookup yields CDR1 LNHDA and CDR2 SQIVND (reference sequence). V lost 6 bases, J lost 3 bases, and 3 bases stayed unmatched. This CDR3 has 13 residues. CDR3 in DNA: TGTGCCAGTAGCCTGACAGGGGGCTACGAGCAGTACTTC. Translated, it gives CASSLTGGYEQYF.

The V and J genes are TRBV4-1 and TRBJ2-7, with D unresolved. The V end was cut by 0 bases, the J end by 7 bases, with 7 bases between. Germline V gives CDR1 MGHRA, CDR2 YSYEKL. The CDR3 consists of 12 residues. The chain's CDR3 is CASSQDLGEQYF. As DNA, the CDR3 is TGCGCCAGCAGCCAAGATTTGGGGGAGCAGTACTTC.

The CDR3 DNA is TGTGCCAGCAGCTCCTCGGGCAGTGTCTATGGCTACACCTTC. Translating gives CASSSSGSVYGYTF. The rearrangement joins TRBV7-9 to TRBJ1-2; D gene ambiguous. There are 14 residues in the CDR3. In germline, CDR1 is SEHNR, CDR2 FQNEAQ (reference sequence). V was trimmed by 4 bases and J by 4 bases, leaving 13 bases between them.

This rearrangement joins TRBV3-1 (or the pseudogene TRBV3-2) to TRBJ2-7; tentative D call: TRBD2 (5 bases). CDR1 LGHDT and CDR2 YNNKEL come from the germline V gene (reference sequence). With 5 bases removed from V and 7 bases from J, the gap between germline ends came to 15 bases. The CDR3 has 13 residues. CDR3 region: CASSFQRAGEQYF. The CDR3 DNA sequence: TGTGCCAGCAGCTTTCAGAGGGCCGGGGAGCAGTACTTC.

The chain carries TRBV7-9 and TRBJ2-7; D may match TRBD1 or TRBD2 (6 bases each). The CDR3 is made up of 15 amino acids. The V end lost 0 bases, the J end lost 3 bases, and 12 bases lay between the germline ends. Germline V gene data show CDR1 as SEHNR and CDR2 as FQNEAQ (reference sequence). The CDR3 loop is CASSLAGGGIYEQYF. In DNA, the CDR3 is TGTGCCAGCAGCTTAGCCGGAGGGGGGATCTACGAGCAGTACTTC.

The chain combines TRBV4-3 with TRBJ1-1; D unclear. This CDR3 spans 15 amino acids. Germline values: CDR1 LGHNA, CDR2 YSLEER. Trimming removed 0 bases at V and 6 bases at J, with 14 bases between. CDR3 loop: CASSQDRSDGAEAFF. CDR3 DNA: TGCGCCAGCAGCCAAGATCGGTCAGACGGCGCTGAAGCTTTCTTT.